A single sample gave rise to the 2 T cell receptor beta chains below, sequenced in a study of shared T cell receptors in the human thymus. Clones were read by immunoSEQ multiplex PCR, and TCRdb kept only the in-frame ones, dropping some. The sample records hundreds of thousands of clones, around 87% being singletons. A further study also used this sample, focusing on human thymus T cells.

The specimen was thymocytes. Receptor source: a boy younger than two with a congenital heart defect.

This chain connects TRBV27 to TRBJ2-7, with a weak D call TRBD1 (6 bases). V was shortened by 2 bases and J by 6 bases, with 14 bases between the two germline ends. This CDR3 is 14 amino acids long. Germline CDR1 reads MNHEY; CDR2 reads SMNVEV (reference sequence). CDR3 in DNA: TGTGCCAGCAGTTTAGAAGGACAGACGGGCGAGCAGTACTTC. Translation: CASSLEGQTGEQYF.

The chain is built from TRBV4-1 and TRBJ2-2; TRBD2 aligns across 10 bases. Germline loops: CDR1 MGHRA, CDR2 YSYEKL. V lost 4 bases, J lost 7 bases, and 15 bases stayed unmatched. The CDR3 has 18 residues. The CDR3 DNA reads as TGCGCCAGCAGCCTAAGGGCGTTTAAAGCGGGAGGGAGCGGGGAGCTGTTTTTT. Protein product: CASSLRAFKAGGSGELFF.